This T cell receptor beta chain was sequenced during a study of neoadjuvant anti-PD-1 for oral cavity cancer. Libraries were prepared by immunoSEQ multiplex PCR; TCRdb keeps only in-frame clonotypes and omits some of them. The sample shows roughly 12,000 clones, around 53% of them seen only once. Germline assignment: CDR1 MNHNS and CDR2 SASEGT. V shed 4 bases, J shed 7 bases, and the junction held 10 bases outside the gene matches. The CDR3 consists of 17 residues. This specimen consisted of tumor tissue, obtained before nivolumab (anti-PD-1) treatment. The rearrangement links TRBV6-1 to TRBJ2-2; 12 nucleotides align to TRBD2. This sequence was found in a person aged 35 to 85 with oral cavity squamous cell carcinoma. In DNA form, the CDR3 reads TGTGCCAGCAGTGGACCCGTGACTAGCGGGAGAATCGGGGAGCTGTTTTTT. Its protein product is CASSGPVTSGRIGELFF.